These 5 T cell receptor beta chains came from one sample sequenced in a study of patients and donors after allogeneic stem cell transplantation. Each CDR3 protein is one row after TCRdb ran MiXCR on the RT-PCR reads. The table includes approximately 410,000 distinct CDR3 sequences, around 15% detected once. The sequencing sample was made of blood, either unsorted or a sorted T cell fraction (not recorded which). These TCRs come from a human donor who was either an allogeneic HSCT recipient or a stem cell or donor lymphocyte infusion donor (not recorded which). It is not recorded whose cells these are; they may come from a transplant donor.

The rearrangement links TRBV7-9 to TRBJ2-7; D may be TRBD2 (6 bases). The V end was cut by 3 bases, the J end by 6 bases, with 9 bases between. The CDR3 runs to 12 residues. Looked up from germline, CDR1 is SEHNR and CDR2 is FQNEAQ (reference sequence). The CDR3 sequence: CASSFVGGEQYF. CDR3 sequence (DNA): TGTGCCAGCAGCTTTGTCGGGGGCGAGCAGTACTTC.

This clonotype appeared a few times. CDR3 DNA: TGTGCCTCCAAGCTATCGGGGCACCAGCAGGATACGCAGTATTTT. Translating it yields CASKLSGHQQDTQYF. This rearrangement joins TRBV10-3 to TRBJ2-3; D could derive from TRBD1 or TRBD2 (5 bases each). V gave up 11 bases and J gave up 6 bases, with 24 bases separating them. The CDR3 is 15 residues long. Germline V gene data show CDR1 as ENHRY and CDR2 as SYGVKD.

The genes are TRBV6-5 and TRBJ1-1; D gene unclear. This CDR3 is 16 amino acids long. The germline V and J ends were trimmed by 3 bases and 0 bases, with 14 bases remaining between them. Germline assignment: CDR1 MNHEY and CDR2 SVGAGI. The CDR3 is CASSYGLTGMNTEAFF. Written as DNA, the CDR3 is TGTGCCAGCAGTTATGGGCTGACGGGGATGAACACTGAAGCTTTCTTT.

This clonotype came up many times. The V call is TRBV5-1, the J call TRBJ2-3; 9 positions agree with TRBD1. J lost 4 bases, V lost 4 bases, and 4 bases had no gene match. The V gene's germline CDR1 is SGHRS and CDR2 YFSETQ. The CDR3 is made up of 14 amino acids. The CDR3, as DNA: TGCGCCAGCAGCAAGACAGGGGGAGCAGATACGCAGTATTTT. Amino acid sequence: CASSKTGGADTQYF.

V usage is TRBV12-3 or TRBV12-4 and J usage is TRBJ2-7; D unresolved. V was trimmed by 3 bases and J by 6 bases, leaving 15 bases between them. The CDR3 has 14 amino acids. The CDR3 DNA is TGTGCCAGCAGTTTGGCCAGCGTGTGGTTCGAGCAGTACTTC. Translated: CASSLASVWFEQYF.